This TCR beta chain stems from a study of OX40 agonist ivuxolimab in advanced cancers. Across the study: The group had a mean age of around 60 years, ranged from roughly 23 to 79, and was 80% to 90% male.

The CDR3 extends over 16 amino acids. Trimming left V 0 bases short and J 2 bases short, with 11 bases between. Germline V gives CDR1 LGHNA, CDR2 YSLEER. Study findings and constraints: Fewer expanded clones were found on average in CD4+ than in CD8+ T cells. At 0.1 to 3.0 mg/kg and by week 6, CD4+ and CD8+ T cells in the blood had expanded clonally. Expanded peripheral T cell antigen specificity was not determined.

The repertoire was sequenced with immunoSEQ multiplex PCR; TCRdb's copy has only in-frame clones and lacks some. The data show tens of thousands of clones, 91% seen once. This clone was seen only once. No antigen is known for it. This receptor was obtained from an adult with an advanced solid tumor such as melanoma, head and neck, liver or kidney cancer. Specimen: CD4+ or CD8+ T cells sorted from blood, collected in a trial of the OX40 agonist ivuxolimab. The J gene is TRBJ1-3, the V gene TRBV4-3; D remains ambiguous. Here the CDR3 reads CASSQDRRQPGNTIYF. The CDR3 DNA follows: TGCGCCAGCAGCCAAGATAGGCGTCAGCCTGGAAACACCATATATTTT.